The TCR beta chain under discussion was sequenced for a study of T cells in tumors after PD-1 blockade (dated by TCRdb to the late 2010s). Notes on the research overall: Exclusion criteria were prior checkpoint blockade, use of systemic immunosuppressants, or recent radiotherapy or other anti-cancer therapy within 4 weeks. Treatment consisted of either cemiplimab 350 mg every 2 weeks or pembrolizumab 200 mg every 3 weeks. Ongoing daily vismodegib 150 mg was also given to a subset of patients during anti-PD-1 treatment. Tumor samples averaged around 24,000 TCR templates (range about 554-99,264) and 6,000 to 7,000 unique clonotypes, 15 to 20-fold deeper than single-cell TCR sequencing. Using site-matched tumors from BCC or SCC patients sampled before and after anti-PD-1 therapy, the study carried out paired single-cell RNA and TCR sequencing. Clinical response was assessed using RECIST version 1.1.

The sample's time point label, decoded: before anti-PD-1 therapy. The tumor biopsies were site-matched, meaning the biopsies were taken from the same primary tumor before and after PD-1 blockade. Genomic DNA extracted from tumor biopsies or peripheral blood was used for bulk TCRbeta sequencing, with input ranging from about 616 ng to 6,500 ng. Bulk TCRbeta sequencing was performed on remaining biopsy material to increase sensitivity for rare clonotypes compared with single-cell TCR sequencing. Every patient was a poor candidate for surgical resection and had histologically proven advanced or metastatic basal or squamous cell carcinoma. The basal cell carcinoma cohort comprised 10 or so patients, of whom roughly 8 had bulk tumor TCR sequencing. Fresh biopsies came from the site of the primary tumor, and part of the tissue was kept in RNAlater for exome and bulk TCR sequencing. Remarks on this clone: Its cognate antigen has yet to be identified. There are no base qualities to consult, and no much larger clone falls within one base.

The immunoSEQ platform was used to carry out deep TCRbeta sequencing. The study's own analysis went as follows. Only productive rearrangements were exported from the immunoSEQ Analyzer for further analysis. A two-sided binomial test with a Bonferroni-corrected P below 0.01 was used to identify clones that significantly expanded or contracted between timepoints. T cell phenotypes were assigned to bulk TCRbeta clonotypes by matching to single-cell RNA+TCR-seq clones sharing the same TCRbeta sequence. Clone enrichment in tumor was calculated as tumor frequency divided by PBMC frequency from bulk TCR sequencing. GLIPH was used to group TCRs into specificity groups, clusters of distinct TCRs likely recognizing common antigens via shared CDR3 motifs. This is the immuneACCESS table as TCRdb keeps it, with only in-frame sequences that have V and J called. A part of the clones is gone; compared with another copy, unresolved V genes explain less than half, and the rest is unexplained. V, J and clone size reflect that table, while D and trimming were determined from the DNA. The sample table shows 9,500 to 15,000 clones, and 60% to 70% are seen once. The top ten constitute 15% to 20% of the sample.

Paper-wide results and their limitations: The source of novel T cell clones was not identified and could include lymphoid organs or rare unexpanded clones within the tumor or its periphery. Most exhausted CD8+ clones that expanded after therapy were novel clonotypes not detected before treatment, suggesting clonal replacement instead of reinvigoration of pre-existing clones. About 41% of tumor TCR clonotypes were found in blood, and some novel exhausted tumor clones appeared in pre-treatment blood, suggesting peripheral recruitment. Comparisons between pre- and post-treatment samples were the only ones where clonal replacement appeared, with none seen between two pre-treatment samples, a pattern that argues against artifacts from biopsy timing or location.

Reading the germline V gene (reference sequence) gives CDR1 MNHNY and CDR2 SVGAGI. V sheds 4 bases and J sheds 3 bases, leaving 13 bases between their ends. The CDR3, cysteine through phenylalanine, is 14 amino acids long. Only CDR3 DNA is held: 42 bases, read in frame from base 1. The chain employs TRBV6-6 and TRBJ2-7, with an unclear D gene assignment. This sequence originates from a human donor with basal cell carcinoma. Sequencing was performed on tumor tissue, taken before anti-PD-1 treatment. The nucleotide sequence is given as TGTGCCAGCAGTTCCGGGCGCTCCGGCTACGAGCAGTACTTC. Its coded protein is CASSSGRSGYEQYF.